Below, 10 T cell receptor beta chains from the same sample are listed, as sequenced in a study of tumor-infiltrating lymphocytes in primary liver carcinoma. Total RNA (roughly 530 ng) served as template for TCR beta cDNA synthesis primed by a constant-region primer. Each TCR beta library was derived from three nested multiplex PCR rounds that employed slightly modified ARM-PCR. A C-beta reverse primer and TRBV1-TRBV30 forward primers served in each of the first two PCR rounds, at about 10 cycles apiece. Each CDR3 protein is one row after TCRdb ran MiXCR on the multiplex PCR reads. The table has hundreds of thousands of distinct CDR3 sequences, more than 55% seen once. The study extracted blood RNA from unsorted whole blood and also extracted germline DNA. The specimen sequenced was peripheral blood. These receptors came from a man aged 35-49 years with primary liver carcinoma and hepatitis B virus infection.

The chain links TRBV11-3 to TRBJ2-1; D is ambiguous. Deletions cut 10 bases from V and 0 bases from J, with 16 bases between. The CDR3 sequence is 15 residues long. Looked up from germline, CDR1 is SGHNT and CDR2 is YENEEA. CDR3 sequence reads: CANRLDQGSYNEQFF. CDR3 DNA: TGTGCCAACAGATTAGATCAAGGCTCCTACAATGAGCAGTTCTTC. Filled out from reference TRBV11-3 and TRBJ2-1, the complete variable domain reads EAGVVQSPRYKIIEKKQPVAFWCNPISGHNTLYWYLQNLGQGPELLIRYENEEAVDDSQLPKDRFSAERLKGVDSTLKIQPAELGDSAVYLCANRLDQGSYNEQFFGPGTRLTVL.

The sample holds many counts of this clonotype. J is TRBJ2-7 and V is TRBV12-3 or TRBV12-4; 8 bases line up with TRBD2. J gave up 0 bases and V 1 base, and 2 bases lay outside the gene matches. The CDR3 is 15 residues long. The CDR3 nucleotides are TGTGCCAGCAGTTTAGGAGCGGGAGTCTCCTACGAGCAGTACTTC. It yields the protein CASSLGAGVSYEQYF.

This clonotype is a singleton in its sample. This sequence may be a read error, since a much larger clone differs from it by one base. The rearrangement joins TRBV6-1 to TRBJ2-2, with 7 bases matching TRBD1. V lost 4 bases to trimming and J lost 11 bases; unmatched junction nucleotides: 7. Germline V gives CDR1 MNHNS, CDR2 SASEGT. The CDR3 has 13 amino acids. The CDR3 coding sequence is TGTGCCAGCAGTGGACAGGGAGAGATAGAGCTGTTTTTT. It codes for CASSGQGEIELFF.

This clonotype was observed at least ten times. The chain combines TRBV4-3 with TRBJ1-2; TRBD1 agrees at 9 bases. The CDR3 loop spans 17 amino acids. Germline CDR1 and CDR2: LGHNA and YSLEER. V shed 0 bases, J shed 7 bases, and the junction held 12 bases outside the gene matches. CDR3 sequence (DNA): TGCGCCAGCAGCCAAGATCGCTTCGTCGGACAGGGGTCTGGCTACACCTTC. It codes for CASSQDRFVGQGSGYTF.

On this clonotype itself: Since a much larger clone is just one base distant, this may be a read error. This sequence joins TRBV4-3 and TRBJ1-2; possible D gene TRBD1, 6 bases. The germline gives CDR1 LGHNA, CDR2 YSLEER. CDR3 length: 16 amino acids. Trimming took 4 bases from V and 3 from J, leaving 18 bases between them. In nucleotides, the CDR3 is TGCGCCAGCAGCCCATCCCCGGGGGGCGCTGACTATGGCTACACCTTC. This sequence encodes CASSPSPGGADYGYTF.

This rearrangement joins TRBV6-6 to TRBJ2-1; 12 positions agree with TRBD2. This CDR3 spans 15 amino acids. The ends lost 6 bases at V and 6 bases at J; junction bases unmatched: 6. Germline CDR1 and CDR2: MNHNY and SVGAGI (reference sequence). CDR3 sequence: CASRPTSGRPNEQFF. Written as DNA, the CDR3 is TGTGCCAGCAGGCCGACTAGCGGGAGACCCAATGAGCAGTTCTTC.

This chain connects TRBV7-9 to TRBJ1-5; the match to TRBD1 covers 10 bases. With V trimmed by 4 bases and J by 2 bases, 5 bases remained unmatched. Looked up from germline, CDR1 is SEHNR and CDR2 is FQNEAQ (reference sequence). CDR3 length equals 16 residues. Here the CDR3 DNA reads TGTGCCAGCAGCTCGACAGGGGGCGATGGCAATCAGCCCCAGCATTTT. The encoded protein is CASSSTGGDGNQPQHF.

Remarks on this clonotype: Compared with germline, one end of the junction differs, possibly owing to a read error. V usage is TRBV6-4 and J usage is TRBJ2-2; D is possibly TRBD2 (5 bases). The CDR3 extends over 13 amino acids. Germline V gene lookup returns CDR1 MRHNA and CDR2 SNTAGT. The CDR3 sequence: CASSGVPSGELSF. CDR3 sequence (DNA): TGTGCCAGCAGTGGGGTTCCGTCCGGGGAGCTGTCTTTT.

The V call is TRBV30, the J call TRBJ2-3; 11 bases line up with TRBD2. V lost 5 bases, J lost 5 bases, and 9 bases stayed unmatched. The CDR3 contains 15 residues. Germline V lookup: CDR1 GTSNPN, CDR2 SVGIG (reference sequence). The CDR3 DNA sequence: TGTGCCTGGGCAACCCTAGCGGGGGGCATAGATACGCAGTATTTT. This codes for CAWATLAGGIDTQYF.

Concerning this clonotype: With a much larger clone just one base away, this may be a read error. J is TRBJ2-5 and V is TRBV29-1; 8 bases are a match to TRBD1. The CDR3 loop spans 14 amino acids. The junction had 6 bases not matched to a gene; V was cut back by 4 bases and J by 2 bases. Germline CDR1 reads SQVTM; CDR2 reads ANQGSEA. As DNA, the CDR3 is TGCAGCGTTGGCTCCGGGACAGGTCAAGAGACCCAGTACTTC. Translated, it gives CSVGSGTGQETQYF.